Listed below are T cell receptor beta chains from one sample, sequenced in a study of CD8+CD57+ T cells in acquired aplastic anemia. TCRdb passed the reads through MiXCR, listing each CDR3 protein once. Among approximately 190,000 distinct CDR3 sequences listed, around half were seen once. Sequenced: sorted CD4+, CD8+, or CD8+CD57+ T cells (not recorded which) from PBMCs. These receptors were taken from a human donor with aplastic anemia. Both conserved end residues are part of each CDR3. Each record gives: V gene, J gene, D gene, clone size, CDR3 protein, CDR3 DNA. D genes are given only for firm matches. The size field is filled for only some rows; it gives once, few, many or a size class.

TRBV28	TRBJ2-3	NA	few	CASTSGGTDTQYF	TGTGCCAGCACATCCGGGGGCACAGATACGCAGTATTTT
TRBV20-1	TRBJ2-2	TRBD2	NA	CSARGLANTGELFF	TGCAGCGCTAGGGGACTAGCGAACACCGGGGAGCTGTTTTTT
TRBV9	TRBJ1-1	NA	NA	CASSVGAGSNTEAFF	TGTGCCAGCAGCGTAGGGGCAGGATCGAACACTGAAGCTTTCTTT
TRBV4-3	TRBJ1-2	TRBD1	many	CASSQEGTGLHYGYTF	TGCGCCAGCAGCCAAGAAGGGACAGGGTTGCACTATGGCTACACCTTC
TRBV5-1	TRBJ1-2	TRBD1	once	CASSFDEGALGYTF	TGCGCCAGCAGCTTCGATGAGGGGGCGCTTGGCTACACCTTC
TRBV7-2	TRBJ2-1	TRBD2	NA	CASSRTSGPHEQFF	TGTGCCAGCAGCAGGACTAGCGGGCCCCATGAGCAGTTCTTC
TRBV19	TRBJ1-2	NA	few	CASSMQAYGYTF	TGTGCCAGTAGTATGCAGGCCTATGGCTACACCTTC
TRBV7-2	TRBJ2-1	TRBD2	many	CASSSPLAGLYNEQFF	TGTGCCAGCAGCTCGCCACTAGCGGGGCTATACAATGAGCAGTTCTTC
TRBV7-8	TRBJ2-5	NA	NA	CASSLVLTAMWETQYF	TGTGCCAGCAGCTTAGTGTTGACAGCCATGTGGGAGACCCAGTACTTC
TRBV10-3	TRBJ2-1	NA	many	CAISGGLGRESYNEQFF	TGTGCCATCAGTGGGGGGCTAGGGCGGGAGTCCTACAATGAGCAGTTCTTC
TRBV5-1	TRBJ2-5	NA	once	CASSLLGQETQYF	TGCGCCAGCAGCTTGCTGGGCCAAGAGACCCAGTACTTC
TRBV20-1	TRBJ2-5	NA	many	CSARVWGAQTQYF	TGCAGTGCTAGAGTTTGGGGGGCCCAGACCCAGTACTTC
TRBV4-1	TRBJ2-7	TRBD2	NA	CASSQGPPGGSYEQYF	TGCGCCAGCAGCCAAGGGCCACCGGGAGGCTCCTACGAGCAGTACTTC
TRBV24-1	TRBJ1-3	NA	NA	CATSDPDSSGNTIYF	TGTGCCACCAGTGATCCCGACAGCTCTGGAAACACCATATATTTT
TRBV12-3/TRBV12-4	TRBJ2-6	TRBD1	NA	CASTLGTGSSGANVLTF	TGTGCCAGCACCTTGGGGACAGGGTCTTCTGGGGCCAACGTCCTGACTTTC
TRBV20-1	TRBJ1-5	NA	many	CSARDRGTNNQPQHF	TGCAGTGCTAGAGATCGGGGCACAAACAATCAGCCCCAGCATTTT
TRBV11-2	TRBJ2-7	NA	many	CASSQSYRQATYEQYF	TGTGCCAGCAGCCAATCCTACCGACAGGCTACCTACGAGCAGTACTTC
TRBV4-2	TRBJ2-4	TRBD1	NA	CASSQFLQGSENIRYF	TGTGCCAGCAGCCAATTTTTACAGGGGAGCGAAAACATTCGGTACTTC
TRBV30	TRBJ2-1	TRBD1	NA	CARGQASNEQFF	TGTGCCCGAGGACAGGCTTCTAATGAGCAGTTCTTC
TRBV29-1	TRBJ1-1	NA	NA	CSVDWGMNTEAFF	TGCAGCGTTGATTGGGGTATGAACACTGAAGCTTTCTTT
TRBV29-1	TRBJ1-2	TRBD1	few	CSVEDDQGARYGYTF	TGCAGCGTTGAAGACGATCAGGGGGCGCGCTATGGCTACACCTTC
TRBV3-1	TRBJ2-2	TRBD2	NA	CASSRRVPGLAGGTGELFF	TGTGCCAGCAGCCGGAGGGTCCCGGGACTAGCGGGAGGCACCGGGGAGCTGTTTTTT
TRBV5-1	TRBJ2-7	TRBD1	many	CASSSGPGGGEQYF	TGCGCCAGCAGCTCCGGACCAGGGGGTGGGGAGCAGTACTTC
TRBV24-1	TRBJ1-1	TRBD1	many	CATRRGQGNTEAFF	TGTGCCACCAGGAGAGGACAGGGGAACACTGAAGCTTTCTTT
TRBV28	TRBJ1-2	NA	NA	CASSFTPGTYGYTF	TGTGCCAGCAGCTTTACCCCAGGAACCTATGGCTACACCTTC
TRBV5-4	TRBJ2-2	NA	many	CASQLPGGSNTGELFF	TGTGCCAGCCAGCTTCCTGGCGGGTCGAACACCGGGGAGCTGTTTTTT
TRBV29-1	TRBJ2-1	TRBD1	many	CSETGTGRADSYNEQFF	TGCAGCGAGACCGGGACAGGGAGAGCGGATTCCTACAATGAGCAGTTCTTC
TRBV10-1	TRBJ2-7	TRBD1	few	CAPEGQGATHTYEQYF	TGCGCTCCCGAGGGACAGGGGGCAACACATACCTACGAGCAGTACTTC
TRBV10-2	TRBJ1-5	TRBD1	NA	CASSGTGPGGNQPQHF	TGCGCCAGCAGTGGGACAGGGCCGGGGGGCAATCAGCCCCAGCATTTT
TRBV20-1	TRBJ1-2	NA	NA	CSALGRGAIANYGYTF	TGCAGTGCCCTGGGCAGGGGAGCGATAGCTAACTATGGCTACACCTTC
TRBV2	TRBJ2-2	NA	NA	CASKSDGGGELFF	TGTGCCAGCAAATCAGACGGAGGGGGGGAGCTGTTTTTT
TRBV7-9	TRBJ2-5	NA	NA	CASSLSDYNGEETQYF	TGTGCCAGCAGCTTATCCGACTACAACGGGGAAGAGACCCAGTACTTC
TRBV7-2	TRBJ1-1	NA	many	CASSLRETEAFF	TGTGCCAGCAGCCTGAGGGAGACTGAAGCTTTCTTT
TRBV12-3/TRBV12-4	TRBJ1-2	TRBD1	NA	CASSSSDRAYGYTF	TGTGCCAGCAGTTCCTCGGACAGGGCCTATGGCTACACCTTC
TRBV10-3	TRBJ1-1	TRBD1	medium-sized	CAISAGGADTEAFF	TGTGCCATCAGTGCAGGGGGCGCGGACACTGAAGCTTTCTTT
TRBV10-3	TRBJ1-4	NA	few	CAISPGIGEKLFF	TGTGCCATCAGCCCAGGGATAGGAGAAAAACTGTTTTTT
TRBV7-9	TRBJ1-2	NA	few	CASSADGNYGYTF	TGTGCCAGCAGCGCTGACGGAAACTATGGCTACACCTTC
TRBV24-1	TRBJ2-1	NA	many	CATSARGEASKQFF	TGTGCCACCAGTGCGAGGGGCGAAGCCTCAAAGCAGTTCTTC
TRBV20-1	TRBJ2-5	NA	NA	CSARTGRETQYF	TGCAGTGCTAGGACGGGGAGGGAGACCCAGTACTTC
TRBV3-1	TRBJ2-3	NA	many	CASSQGDFAQYF	TGTGCCAGCAGCCAAGGGGACTTCGCGCAGTATTTT
TRBV5-1	TRBJ1-1	NA	few	CASRVSGSQNAEAFF	TGCGCCAGCAGGGTGTCAGGGAGCCAGAACGCTGAAGCTTTCTTT
TRBV20-1	TRBJ1-1	NA	NA	CSAKEGNTEAFF	TGCAGTGCTAAGGAGGGTAACACTGAAGCTTTCTTT
TRBV7-9	TRBJ2-1	TRBD1	few	CASSWTGNEQFF	TGTGCCAGCAGCTGGACAGGGAATGAGCAGTTCTTC
TRBV10-1	TRBJ1-6	NA	NA	CASSSGVSASPLHF	TGCGCCAGCTCGTCAGGGGTTTCTGCTTCACCCCTCCACTTT
TRBV19	TRBJ1-1	NA	many	CASRLLGVGTEAFF	TGTGCCAGCCGCCTCCTGGGGGTGGGCACTGAAGCTTTCTTT
TRBV5-4	TRBJ2-7	NA	NA	CASSQEERAGRGEQYF	TGCGCCAGCAGCCAAGAAGAACGTGCGGGGCGGGGCGAGCAGTACTTC
TRBV7-6	TRBJ2-7	TRBD2	NA	CASSLAAGGPFEQYF	TGTGCCAGCAGCTTAGCGGCGGGAGGGCCGTTCGAGCAGTACTTC
TRBV6-1	TRBJ1-1	NA	few	CASSERPGSTEAFF	TGTGCCAGCAGCGAACGACCGGGGAGCACTGAAGCTTTCTTT
TRBV4-3	TRBJ2-3	TRBD2	NA	CASSQDGASGSADTQYF	TGCGCCAGCAGCCAAGATGGAGCTAGCGGGAGCGCAGATACGCAGTATTTT
TRBV2	TRBJ2-3	NA	few	CASSEDNTDTQYF	TGTGCCAGCAGTGAGGACAACACAGATACGCAGTATTTT
TRBV4-1	TRBJ2-3	TRBD1	many	CASSQQGGTDTQYF	TGCGCCAGCAGCCAACAGGGGGGCACAGATACGCAGTATTTT
TRBV24-1	TRBJ2-1	NA	NA	CATGPRARDNEQFF	TGTGCCACCGGGCCAAGGGCTCGGGACAATGAGCAGTTCTTC
TRBV2	TRBJ1-1	NA	few	CASSVSGREAFF	TGTGCCAGCAGTGTTTCAGGCAGGGAAGCTTTCTTT
TRBV2	TRBJ2-7	NA	NA	CASSYRVAGWQYF	TGTGCCAGCAGTTACAGGGTCGCGGGCTGGCAGTACTTC
TRBV24-1	TRBJ2-3	NA	NA	CATGGGTGIGDTQYF	TGTGCCACCGGAGGGGGGACGGGAATAGGGGATACGCAGTATTTT